This passage covers 31 T cell receptor beta chains from one sample sequenced in a study of blood T cells in healthy people across ages. A second about 7 to 11 cycle PCR used barcoded and J-beta primers. In TCRdb, the 5' RACE reads were re-called with MiXCR into one record per CDR3 protein. The sample has about 1.1 million distinct CDR3 sequences; less than 45% are singletons. The material sequenced was blood. The receptors come from a man younger than 35 in good health.

In this sample, this clonotype turned up a few times. CDR3 amino acids: CASSRDEYNEQFF. CDR3 coding DNA: TGTGCCAGCTCACGAGACGAATACAATGAGCAGTTCTTC. The chain is built from TRBV18 and TRBJ2-1, with D unclear. V shed 4 bases and J shed 4 bases, with 8 bases lying between them. Per the germline V gene, CDR1 is KGHSH and CDR2 is LQKENI. This CDR3 is 13 amino acids long.

Concerning this clonotype: An end of the junction does not agree with germline; a read error may underlie this. The V call is TRBV12-3 or TRBV12-4, the J call TRBJ2-7; D is uncertain. CDR3 length: 15 amino acids. The DNA of the CDR3 is TGTACCAGCAGTTTCCCGGCAGCCTCCCAAGAGGCCCAGTACTTC. It encodes CTSSFPAASQEAQYF.

Only a few counts were recorded for this clonotype. This chain links TRBV6-2 or TRBV6-3 with TRBJ1-1; D possibly corresponds to TRBD1 (6 bases). Germline V gives CDR1 MNHEY, CDR2 SVGEGT. Trimming removed 2 bases at V and 11 bases at J, with 9 bases between. The CDR3 runs to 11 residues. The CDR3 nucleotides read TGTGCCAGCAGTTACCCTACAGGGGCTTTCTTT. Its translation is CASSYPTGAFF.

This clonotype was counted between two and nine times. The chain employs TRBV6-2 or TRBV6-3 and TRBJ2-5; D gene unclear. CDR1 is MNHEY, CDR2 SVGEGT, per germline. CDR3 length: 16 residues. V lost 2 bases and J 6 bases, leaving 19 bases between the germline ends. The DNA of the CDR3 is TGTGCCAGCAGTTACCACAGTGACCTACAAGGGCAGACCCAGTACTTC. Its translation is CASSYHSDLQGQTQYF.

This chain uses TRBV2 with TRBJ1-2; D not resolved. This CDR3 has 14 residues. From germline, CDR1 is SNHLY and CDR2 FYNNEI. V was clipped by 5 bases and J by 8 bases, with 18 bases between them. DNA for the CDR3: TGTGCCAGCAGTATACGAAGGGAAGGCGGCGGCTACACCTTC. This translates into CASSIRREGGGYTF.

This sequence joins TRBV29-1 and TRBJ1-2; D remains ambiguous. The CDR3 runs 13 residues. Trimming pared 4 bases from V and 7 bases from J, leaving 16 bases between. Per the germline V gene, CDR1 is SQVTM and CDR2 is ANQGSEA. The CDR3 bases are TGCAGCGTTGGGTCGGGAGTTCGGGGTGGCTACACCTTC. Amino acid sequence: CSVGSGVRGGYTF.

The rearrangement uses TRBV4-1 and TRBJ2-2; D remains unclear. The V end was cut by 3 bases, the J end by 0 bases, with 11 bases between. Germline V gives CDR1 MGHRA, CDR2 YSYEKL. This CDR3 is built from 16 residues. CDR3 in DNA: TGCGCCAGCAGCCAGTGGGGTGAGACGAACACCGGGGAGCTGTTTTTT. Translating gives CASSQWGETNTGELFF.

This clonotype was observed a few times. CDR3 protein: CASRVPSSYNEQFF. The CDR3 nucleotides are TGTGCCAGCAGAGTACCTAGCTCCTACAATGAGCAGTTCTTC. The chain employs TRBV6-5 and TRBJ2-1; D is unclear. The germline V and J ends were trimmed by 6 bases and 0 bases, with 9 bases remaining between them. CDR1 is MNHEY, CDR2 SVGAGI, per germline. There are 14 residues in the CDR3.

Comments on this clonotype: Sequence at one end of the junction differs from germline and may be a read error. The V gene is TRBV4-1, the J gene TRBJ1-5, with TRBD1 matching over 9 bases. The CDR3 has 18 amino acids. Germline V gene sequence: CDR1 MGHRA, CDR2 YSYEKL. The CDR3 nucleotides read TGCGCCAGCAGCCAGGGGACAGGGACGTACGCCGGGAATCAGCTCCAGCATTTT. Its translation: CASSQGTGTYAGNQLQHF.

This clonotype was counted between two and nine times. The chain recombines TRBV5-1 with TRBJ2-3, with D possibly TRBD2 on 6 matching bases. This CDR3 is 14 amino acids long. Germline CDR1 and CDR2: SGHRS and YFSETQ. V was shortened by 8 bases and J by 1 base, with 14 bases between the two germline ends. CDR3 DNA: TGCGCCAGTCGAAAAGCGGGCGGCACAGATACGCAGTATTTT. Translation: CASRKAGGTDTQYF.

V gene TRBV9 combines with J gene TRBJ2-5; 8 nucleotides match TRBD2. The J segment lost 0 bases and the V segment lost 4 bases, leaving 5 bases of the junction unmatched. The CDR3 runs 15 residues. In germline, CDR1 is SGDLS, CDR2 YYNGEE. The CDR3 protein is CASSIAGTNQETQYF. CDR3 DNA: TGTGCCAGCAGCATAGCGGGGACCAACCAAGAGACCCAGTACTTC.

The table lists this clonotype with a few counts. The chain recombines TRBV20-1 with TRBJ1-6; D unclear. The CDR3 is 13 residues long. V lost 0 bases, J lost 11 bases, and 11 bases lay in between. From germline, CDR1 is DFQATT and CDR2 SNEGSKA (reference sequence). CDR3: CSARDLRAAPLHF. The CDR3 bases are TGCAGTGCTAGAGATTTAAGGGCAGCACCCCTCCACTTT.

This sequence joins TRBV10-3 and TRBJ1-6; no clear D gene. CDR3 length equals 13 residues. The germline V gene has CDR1 ENHRY and CDR2 SYGVKD. Trimming removed 4 bases from V and 7 bases from J, with 8 bases in between. CDR3 in DNA: TGTGCCATCAGTGGCACTGGGAATTCACCCCTCCACTTT. This gives the protein CAISGTGNSPLHF.

This chain uses TRBV12-5 with TRBJ1-5; D gene unclear. Trimming stripped 7 bases from V and 4 bases from J, with 14 bases between. Germline V gives CDR1 LGHNT, CDR2 FRNRAP. CDR3 length equals 14 residues. The CDR3 DNA is TGTGCTAGTGCCCCAAACGGGGTTAATCAGCCCCAGCATTTT. Translating it yields CASAPNGVNQPQHF.

This clonotype turned up a few times. The chain is built from TRBV10-3 and TRBJ2-7, with 8 positions matching TRBD1. V gave up 6 bases and J gave up 2 bases; unmatched junction bases: 9. Germline V CDR1 and CDR2: ENHRY, SYGVKD. The CDR3 length is 15 residues. CDR3 in amino acids: CAIRGQDRDPYEQYF. As DNA, the CDR3 is TGTGCCATCAGAGGACAGGACAGGGACCCCTACGAGCAGTACTTC.

The chain uses TRBV4-1 and TRBJ1-5, with 8 bases aligning to TRBD1. V was pared by 0 bases and J by 4 bases, with 8 bases of the junction left unmatched. The length of the CDR3 is 17 residues. Germline lookup yields CDR1 MGHRA and CDR2 YSYEKL. The CDR3 loop reads CASSQDPGTGFNQPQHF. Written as DNA, the CDR3 is TGCGCCAGCAGCCAAGACCCCGGGACAGGCTTTAATCAGCCCCAGCATTTT.

The CDR3 spells CASSGQGMSADTQYF. The CDR3 DNA is TGTGCCAGCAGTGGACAGGGGATGAGCGCAGATACGCAGTATTTT. The chain joins TRBV6-6 to TRBJ2-3, with 9 bases aligning to TRBD1. V lost 5 bases, J lost 4 bases, and 7 bases stayed unmatched. Per the germline V gene, CDR1 is MNHNY and CDR2 is SVGAGI (reference sequence). The CDR3 sequence is 15 residues long.

The chain recombines TRBV7-9 with TRBJ1-1, with TRBD1 as a possible D gene (5 bases). Trimming cost V 4 bases and J 1 base, with 10 bases left between them. In germline, CDR1 is SEHNR, CDR2 FQNEAQ (reference sequence). The CDR3 length is 14 residues. The DNA for the CDR3 is TGTGCCAGCAGCTGGGGGACGGAGAACACTGAAGCTTTCTTT. Its protein is CASSWGTENTEAFF. The full variable domain, rest sourced from reference TRBV7-9 and TRBJ1-1, is DTGVSQNPRHKITKRGQNVTFRCDPISEHNRLYWYRQTLGQGPEFLTYFQNEAQLEKSRLLSDRFSAERPKGSFSTLEIQRTEQGDSAMYLCASSWGTENTEAFFGQGTRLTVV.

This clonotype appeared a few times. V is TRBV12-3 or TRBV12-4 and J is TRBJ1-2; 11 bases are a match to TRBD1. This CDR3 spans 15 amino acids. After removal of 4 bases from V and 4 bases from J, the junction contained 5 bases not matched to a gene. CDR3 in amino acids: CASSSGQGAIYGYTF. For the CDR3, the DNA is TGTGCCAGCAGTTCCGGACAGGGGGCTATCTATGGCTACACCTTC.

This clonotype was observed a handful of times. As DNA, the CDR3 is TGCGCCAGCAGCAGCGCCGGGACAGAAGAGACCCAGTACTTC. Its protein product is CASSSAGTEETQYF. The V and J genes are TRBV5-1 and TRBJ2-5; 7 bases agree with TRBD1. The V segment lost 4 bases and the J segment 3 bases; nucleotides outside the gene matches: 6. The germline CDR1 and CDR2 sequences are SGHRS and YFSETQ. The CDR3 runs 14 residues.

The gene calls are TRBV4-3 and TRBJ2-2, with a possible D match to TRBD2 (6 bases). CDR1 and CDR2 (germline): LGHNA, YSLEER. The ends were cut back, 2 bases at V and 6 bases at J, with 22 bases in the middle. The CDR3 length is 18 residues. CDR3 in DNA: TGCGCCAGCAGCCAACCCGACGGGGGAAGAGGATACGCCGGGGAGCTGTTTTTT. Its translation is CASSQPDGGRGYAGELFF.

This chain uses TRBV6-2 or TRBV6-3 with TRBJ2-1, with TRBD1 matching 7 bases. Unmatched junction bases numbered 8, after V lost 5 bases and J lost 1 base. There are 16 residues in the CDR3. Germline V gene sequence: CDR1 MNHEY, CDR2 SVGEGT. In nucleotides, the CDR3 is TGTGCCAGCAGTGTACCGGGACAGCTGTCCTACAATGAGCAGTTCTTC. Protein sequence: CASSVPGQLSYNEQFF.

V gene TRBV4-2 combines with J gene TRBJ2-3, with D possibly matching TRBD2 (6 bases). This CDR3 comprises 17 residues. Germline assignment: CDR1 LGHNA and CDR2 YNFKEQ. Between the trimmed V and J ends, which lost 5 bases and 2 bases, there was a span of 20 bases. CDR3 sequence (DNA): TGTGCCAGCAGCTCACCGGGGGTCTTGGCTCACACAGATACGCAGTATTTT. It codes for CASSSPGVLAHTDTQYF.

This sequence joins TRBV2 and TRBJ2-1; D might be TRBD1 (6 bases). V was clipped by 6 bases and J by 3 bases, with 15 bases between them. Germline CDR1 reads SNHLY; CDR2 reads FYNNEI. This CDR3 is 15 amino acids long. As DNA, the CDR3 is TGTGCCAGCAGCCGGACAGAACGCGGCTACAATGAGCAGTTCTTC. Amino acid sequence: CASSRTERGYNEQFF.

Comment on this clonotype: Its ends do not fully match the called genes, so a read error is possible. The V and J genes are TRBV6-6 and TRBJ1-6, with D uncertain. Germline CDR1 reads MNHNY; CDR2 reads SVGAGI (reference sequence). The CDR3 sequence is 15 residues long. Written as DNA, the CDR3 is TGTGCCAGCAGTTACTCGATGGGGATCGGATCACCCCTCCACTTC. Amino acid sequence: CASSYSMGIGSPLHF.

The V and J genes are TRBV12-3 or TRBV12-4 and TRBJ1-2; TRBD1 might be the D (5 bases). The ends were cut back, 2 bases at V and 4 bases at J, with 11 bases in the middle. The CDR3 is made up of 14 amino acids. The CDR3 bases are TGTGCCAGCAGTTTAAGTGTGGGGACCTATGGCTACACCTTC. Amino acid sequence: CASSLSVGTYGYTF.

This clonotype was seen only a few times. The gene calls are TRBV6-2 or TRBV6-3 and TRBJ1-5; TRBD1 is a possible D gene (6 bases). The CDR3 spans 15 residues. Germline V gives CDR1 MNHEY, CDR2 SVGEGT. Between the trimmed V and J ends, which lost 1 base and 6 bases, there was a span of 13 bases. The CDR3 reads CASSYFGGRSQPQHF. CDR3 DNA sequence: TGTGCCAGCAGTTACTTCGGGGGGCGCAGTCAGCCCCAGCATTTT.

CDR3 loop: CASSTRQGRDTEAFF. DNA for the CDR3: TGCGCCAGCAGCACCCGACAGGGGAGGGACACTGAAGCTTTCTTT. The V call is TRBV5-1, the J call TRBJ1-1; 8 nucleotides line up with TRBD1. Germline CDR1 reads SGHRS; CDR2 reads YFSETQ. CDR3 size: 15 residues. Trimming at V came to 4 bases and at J to 3 bases, leaving 8 bases not matched to a gene.

This clonotype was found a few times. The gene calls are TRBV5-4 and TRBJ1-2, with a tentative D call TRBD1 (6 bases). The ends were cut back, 2 bases at V and 2 bases at J, with 10 bases in the middle. Germline CDR1 is SGHNT and CDR2 is YYREEE (reference sequence). The CDR3 length is 14 residues. CDR3 sequence (DNA): TGTGCCAGCAGCTTTCCAGGGGAAAACTATGGCTACACCTTC. As protein: CASSFPGENYGYTF. The whole variable domain, filled in from reference TRBV5-4 and TRBJ1-2, reads ETGVTQSPTHLIKTRGQQVTLRCSSQSGHNTVSWYQQALGQGPQFIFQYYREEENGRGNFPPRFSGLQFPNYSSELNVNALELDDSALYLCASSFPGENYGYTFGSGTRLTVV.

The CDR3 is CASSPSGRSYEQYF. CDR3 DNA sequence: TGTGCCAGCAGCCCCTCGGGGCGCTCCTACGAGCAGTACTTC. The chain is built from TRBV7-9 and TRBJ2-7; D is possibly TRBD1 or TRBD2 (5 bases each). The germline gives CDR1 SEHNR, CDR2 FQNEAQ (reference sequence). V was clipped by 5 bases and J by 0 bases, with 11 bases between them. This CDR3 has 14 amino acids. Full variable domain (remainder filled in from reference TRBV7-9 and TRBJ2-7): DTGVSQNPRHKITKRGQNVTFRCDPISEHNRLYWYRQTLGQGPEFLTYFQNEAQLEKSRLLSDRFSAERPKGSFSTLEIQRTEQGDSAMYLCASSPSGRSYEQYFGPGTRLTVT.

This clonotype was found a few times. The V gene is TRBV12-3 or TRBV12-4, the J gene TRBJ2-7; D uncertain. CDR3 length: 15 residues. Trimming removed 1 base from V and 2 bases from J, with 12 bases in between. Written as DNA, the CDR3 is TGTGCCAGCAGTTTAGGCTCTGGGGAAGCCTACGAGCAGTACTTC. This translates into CASSLGSGEAYEQYF.